This T cell receptor beta chain was profiled in a study of T-cell memory formation after mild COVID-19. Study-level information: Largely donor-specific sequence clusters came from a couple of donors. Study results and limitations: The appearance of some responding clones in pre-infection memory suggested that cross-reactive memory joined. Contracting clones, day 15 to 85, had balanced CD4/CD8, and later expanders favored CD4+.

This clonotype was counted a few times. What it recognizes is unknown. Using constant-segment primers, 5'RACE produced TCR alpha and TCR beta cDNA libraries carrying sample barcodes and UMIs. TCRdb re-derived calls from the 5' RACE reads in MiXCR, one entry per CDR3 protein. The sample consists of some 270,000 distinct CDR3 sequences, approximately 15% of them appearing once. Germline assignment: CDR1 LGHNA and CDR2 YSLEER. V dropped 5 bases and J dropped 4 bases, with 14 bases sitting between them. This CDR3 comprises 14 residues. Sequenced material: PBMCs or a T cell subset sorted from them (not recorded which). The source is an adult woman who had mild COVID-19 (a few samples of this study predate the infection). Cell type and time point are not known. The chain has TRBV4-3 and TRBJ1-1; the D gene is possibly TRBD1 (5 bases). The CDR3 sequence: CASSSGRGGTEAFF. As DNA, the CDR3 is TGCGCCAGCAGCTCCGGTCGGGGGGGCACTGAAGCTTTCTTT.